This paragraph reports one T cell receptor (beta chain). The antigen is unknown. The sample's time point: sample taken at primary tumor resection. The donor population consisted of 72 patients with untreated, early-stage non-small cell lung cancer. Whole RNA, isolated from tumor, nontumor lung or frozen PBMC, was sequenced without prior sorting. The data stem from a study of spatial heterogeneity in lung cancer. At the level of the study: Beta-chain sequences consistently outnumbered alpha-chain sequences in detection. Averaged across combinations, each unique TCR and UMI pairing appeared more than ten times in raw reads, which were uncorrected. Study-wide findings and caveats: Mutation counts in tumors were tracked by counts of expanded intratumoral alpha and beta TCRs.

The germline gives CDR1 ENHRY, CDR2 SYGVKD. The CDR3 totals 12 residues. V was pared by 3 bases and J by 1 base, with 4 bases between. One entry per CDR3 protein results from TCRdb running MiXCR on the 5' RACE reads. Among under 4,000 distinct CDR3 sequences listed, around a tenth were seen once. This chain joins TRBV10-3 and TRBJ2-7, with unresolved D. Sequenced material: lung tumor tissue, taken at surgery. This clonotype originated in a male donor with early-stage non-small cell lung cancer. The DNA for the CDR3 is TGTGCCATCAGTGACGGGTCCTACGAGCAGTACTTC. It is translated as CAISDGSYEQYF.